A selection of T cell receptor beta chains follows, all from one sample in a study of blood T cell repertoires in COVID-19. Repertoires were generated with immunoSEQ multiplex PCR, while TCRdb's copy carries only in-frame clones and drops some. Of about 230,000 clones listed, 84% are singletons. Sequencing was performed on peripheral blood. These TCRs come from a woman between 40 and 55 years old who had recovered from COVID-19. Both conserved end residues are part of each CDR3. A D gene is named only where the DNA matches it firmly. Size tells how often a clone was seen (once, few, many) or the class of an expanded clone, and some rows leave it out.

CASSLPWDTLGYTEAFF TGTGCCAGCAGCCTCCCCTGGGACACCCTGGGGTACACTGAAGCTTTCTTT TRBV13 NA TRBJ1-1 17 NA
CASSPLGASTDTQYF TGTGCCAGCAGCCCCCTAGGGGCTAGCACAGATACGCAGTATTTT TRBV5-6 NA TRBJ2-3 15 NA
CASSQRQGANDTGELFF TGCGCCAGCAGTCAACGACAGGGGGCTAACGACACCGGGGAGCTGTTTTTT TRBV23-1 NA TRBJ2-2 17 TRBD1
CASSFGTGNQPQHF TGCGCCAGCAGCTTCGGGACAGGCAATCAGCCCCAGCATTTT TRBV5-1 NA TRBJ1-5 14 TRBD1
CASSLGAGGSYGYTF TGTGCCAGCAGCTTAGGCGCAGGGGGGAGCTATGGCTACACCTTC TRBV7-2 NA TRBJ1-2 15 TRBD1
CASSLGTGGDATEAFF TGCGCCAGCAGCTTGGGAACAGGGGGGGATGCTACTGAAGCTTTCTTT TRBV5-1 NA TRBJ1-1 16 TRBD1
CSVQSGDYGYTF TGCAGCGTCCAGTCAGGGGACTATGGCTACACCTTC TRBV29-1 NA TRBJ1-2 12 NA
CASSQAKDPGMNTEAFF TGCGCCAGCAGCCAAGCCAAGGATCCAGGGATGAACACTGAAGCTTTCTTT TRBV4-3 NA TRBJ1-1 17 NA
CASSYTTGTEAFF TGTGCCAGCAGTTATACCACAGGGACTGAAGCTTTCTTT TRBV6-2/TRBV6-3 NA TRBJ1-1 13 NA
CASSPGNQGRTDTQYF TGTGCCAGCAGTCCAGGTAACCAGGGTCGGACAGATACGCAGTATTTT TRBV11-2 NA TRBJ2-3 16 NA
CASRRGWNTGELFF TGTGCCAGCCGGCGGGGGTGGAACACCGGGGAGCTGTTTTTT TRBV7-2 NA TRBJ2-2 14 TRBD2
CASSYSGLDRGYNEQFF TGTGCCAGCAGTTACTCAGGTCTCGATCGGGGCTACAATGAGCAGTTCTTC TRBV6-2/TRBV6-3 NA TRBJ2-1 17 NA
CAISEGTGDYNEQFF TGTGCCATCAGTGAAGGGACGGGAGATTACAATGAGCAGTTCTTC TRBV10-3 NA TRBJ2-1 15 NA
CASSRRTERGSYTF TGTGCCAGCAGCCGGCGGACGGAGCGGGGAAGCTACACCTTC TRBV7-2 NA TRBJ1-2 14 NA
CASSTDSFQPQHF TGTGCCAGCAGTACGGACAGTTTTCAGCCCCAGCATTTT TRBV2 NA TRBJ1-5 13 NA
CASRSEGYEQYF TGTGCCAGCAGAAGCGAGGGATACGAGCAGTACTTC TRBV27 NA TRBJ2-7 12 NA
CASSLPPGGKLFF TGTGCCAGCAGTTTACCCCCGGGGGGAAAACTGTTTTTT TRBV12-3/TRBV12-4 few TRBJ1-4 13 NA
CAWSVAAGRGTGELFF TGTGCCTGGAGTGTTGCGGCGGGGCGAGGCACCGGGGAGCTGTTTTTT TRBV30 NA TRBJ2-2 16 NA
CASSLGGDTDTQYF TGTGCCAGCAGTTTAGGGGGCGACACAGATACGCAGTATTTT TRBV28 NA TRBJ2-3 14 NA
CSVYRGGIMETQYF TGCAGCGTTTACAGGGGGGGCATTATGGAGACCCAGTACTTC TRBV29-1 once TRBJ2-5 14 NA
CAWSVGGPRPFF TGTGCCTGGAGTGTAGGGGGACCCCGCCCTTTCTTC TRBV30 NA TRBJ2-1 12 NA
CASSPGRRGNQPQHF TGTGCCAGCAGCCCGGGACGGAGGGGCAATCAGCCCCAGCATTTT TRBV5-8 NA TRBJ1-5 15 NA
CASSSLAGWNIQYF TGTGCCAGCTCATCTCTAGCGGGGTGGAACATTCAGTACTTC TRBV18 NA TRBJ2-4 14 TRBD2
CASSLVGSGQPQHF TGTGCCAGCAGCTTGGTGGGCAGCGGTCAGCCCCAGCATTTT TRBV7-2 NA TRBJ1-5 14 NA
CASSLVPLAVQETQYF TGTGCCAGCAGCTTAGTCCCACTAGCGGTGCAAGAGACCCAGTACTTC TRBV7-2 NA TRBJ2-5 16 TRBD2
CASLAVDGFSYEQYF TGTGCCAGCCTGGCGGTTGACGGATTCTCCTACGAGCAGTACTTC TRBV6-5 once TRBJ2-7 15 NA
CATNRQAKNEQFF TGTGCCACAAATCGACAGGCAAAGAATGAGCAGTTCTTC TRBV5-4 NA TRBJ2-1 13 NA
CASSPRTDTQYF TGTGCCAGCAGTCCTCGCACAGATACGCAGTATTTT TRBV6-5 NA TRBJ2-3 12 NA
CASSLSGSETQYF TGTGCCAGCAGCTTGTCGGGGTCTGAGACCCAGTACTTC TRBV11-3 NA TRBJ2-5 13 NA
CASSSRGLLAKNIQYF TGTGCCAGCAGCTCCAGGGGTCTCTTAGCCAAAAACATTCAGTACTTC TRBV11-2 NA TRBJ2-4 16 NA
CASRDGTGMNTEAFF TGTGCCAGCAGAGACGGGACAGGAATGAACACTGAAGCTTTCTTT TRBV6-5 many TRBJ1-1 15 TRBD1